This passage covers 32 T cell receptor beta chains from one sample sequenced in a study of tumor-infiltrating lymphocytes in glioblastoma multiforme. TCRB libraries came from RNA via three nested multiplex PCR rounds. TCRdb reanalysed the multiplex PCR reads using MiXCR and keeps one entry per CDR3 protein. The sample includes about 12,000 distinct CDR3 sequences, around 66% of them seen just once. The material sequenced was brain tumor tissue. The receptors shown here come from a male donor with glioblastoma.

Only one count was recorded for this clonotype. CDR3 in DNA: TGTGCCATCAGCCTCGGGGGAGTGGACAATGAGCAGTTCTTC. This translates into CAISLGGVDNEQFF. The chain links TRBV10-3 to TRBJ2-1, with D perhaps matching TRBD2 (6 bases). V was shortened by 6 bases and J by 5 bases, with 14 bases between the two germline ends. Germline V gives CDR1 ENHRY, CDR2 SYGVKD. The CDR3 totals 14 residues.

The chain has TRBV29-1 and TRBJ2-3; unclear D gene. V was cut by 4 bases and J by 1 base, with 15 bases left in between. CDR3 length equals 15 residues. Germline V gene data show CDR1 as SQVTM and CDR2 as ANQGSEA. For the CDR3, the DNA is TGCAGCGTTGCGAGTTCCCCGGGTCGCACAGATACGCAGTATTTT. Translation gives CSVASSPGRTDTQYF.

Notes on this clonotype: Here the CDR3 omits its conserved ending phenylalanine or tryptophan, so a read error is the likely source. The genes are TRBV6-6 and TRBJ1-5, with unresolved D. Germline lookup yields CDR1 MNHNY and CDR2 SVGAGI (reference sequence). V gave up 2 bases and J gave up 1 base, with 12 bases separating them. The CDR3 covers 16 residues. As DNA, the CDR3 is TGTGCCAGCAGTTACGAGGCAAGGCGGAGCAATCAGCCCCAGCATATT. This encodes CASSYEARRSNQPQHI.

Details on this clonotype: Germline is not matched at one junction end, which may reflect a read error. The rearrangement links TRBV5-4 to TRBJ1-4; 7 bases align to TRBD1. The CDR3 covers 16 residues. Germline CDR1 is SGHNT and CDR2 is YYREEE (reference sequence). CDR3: CASSPQGGTRGEELSF. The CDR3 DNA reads TGTGCCAGCAGCCCCCAGGGGGGGACCCGAGGGGAAGAACTGTCTTTT.

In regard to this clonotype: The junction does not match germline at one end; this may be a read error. This chain's CDR3 is CSARKAAGSNDEQFF. DNA for the CDR3: TGCAGTGCTAGAAAGGCAGCTGGCTCCAACGATGAACAGTTCTTC. The V gene is TRBV20-1, the J gene TRBJ2-1; D unresolved. The CDR3 runs 15 residues. Germline V CDR1 and CDR2: DFQATT, SNEGSKA (reference sequence).

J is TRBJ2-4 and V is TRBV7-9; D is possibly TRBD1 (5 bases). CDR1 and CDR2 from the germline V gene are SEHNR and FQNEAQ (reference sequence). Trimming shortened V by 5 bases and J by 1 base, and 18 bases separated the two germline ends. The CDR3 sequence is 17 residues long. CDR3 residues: CASSDTTTGMAKNIQYF. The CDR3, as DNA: TGTGCCAGCAGCGATACAACTACAGGTATGGCCAAAAACATTCAGTACTTC.

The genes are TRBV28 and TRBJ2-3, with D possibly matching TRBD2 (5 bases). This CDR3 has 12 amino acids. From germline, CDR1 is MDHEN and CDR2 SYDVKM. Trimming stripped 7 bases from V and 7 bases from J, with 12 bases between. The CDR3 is CASKEAGYTQYF. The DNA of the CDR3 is TGTGCCAGCAAGGAGGCTGGATATACGCAGTATTTT. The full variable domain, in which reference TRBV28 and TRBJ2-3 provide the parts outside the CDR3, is DVKVTQSSRYLVKRTGEKVFLECVQDMDHENMFWYRQDPGLGLRLIYFSYDVKMKEKGDIPEGYSVSREKKERFSLILESASTNQTSMYLCASKEAGYTQYFGPGTRLTVL.

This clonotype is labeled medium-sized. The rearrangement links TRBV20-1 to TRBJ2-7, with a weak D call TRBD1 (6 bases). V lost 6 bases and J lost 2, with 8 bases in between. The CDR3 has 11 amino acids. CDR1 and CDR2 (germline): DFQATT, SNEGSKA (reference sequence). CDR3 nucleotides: TGCAGTGCGAGGGACACCTACGAGCAGTACTTC. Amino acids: CSARDTYEQYF.

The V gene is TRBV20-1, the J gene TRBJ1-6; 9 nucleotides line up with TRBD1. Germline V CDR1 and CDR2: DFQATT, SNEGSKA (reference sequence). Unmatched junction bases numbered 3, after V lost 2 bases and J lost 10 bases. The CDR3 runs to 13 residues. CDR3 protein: CSARRDRESPLHF. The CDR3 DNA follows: TGCAGTGCTAGACGGGACAGGGAATCACCCCTCCACTTT.

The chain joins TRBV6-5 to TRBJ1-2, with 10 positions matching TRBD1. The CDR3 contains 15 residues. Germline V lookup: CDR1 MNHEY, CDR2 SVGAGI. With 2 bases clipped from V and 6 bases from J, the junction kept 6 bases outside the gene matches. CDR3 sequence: CASSYQDRGGHGYTF. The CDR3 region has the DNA TGTGCCAGCAGTTACCAGGACAGGGGGGGACATGGCTACACCTTC.

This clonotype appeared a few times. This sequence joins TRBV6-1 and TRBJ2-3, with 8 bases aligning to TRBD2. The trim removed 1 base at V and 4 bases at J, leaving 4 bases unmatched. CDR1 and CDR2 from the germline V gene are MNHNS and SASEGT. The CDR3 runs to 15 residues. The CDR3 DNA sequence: TGTGCCAGCAGTGAAGAGGGCGGGGGGCCAGATACGCAGTATTTT. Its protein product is CASSEEGGGPDTQYF.

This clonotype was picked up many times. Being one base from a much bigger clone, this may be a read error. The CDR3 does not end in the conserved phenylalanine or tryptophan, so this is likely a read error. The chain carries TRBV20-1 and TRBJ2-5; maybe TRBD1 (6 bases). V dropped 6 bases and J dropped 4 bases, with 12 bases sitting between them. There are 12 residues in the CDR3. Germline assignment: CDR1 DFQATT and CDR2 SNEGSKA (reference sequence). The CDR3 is CSAIRGVETQYY. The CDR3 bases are TGCAGTGCCATCAGGGGTGTAGAGACCCAGTACTAC.

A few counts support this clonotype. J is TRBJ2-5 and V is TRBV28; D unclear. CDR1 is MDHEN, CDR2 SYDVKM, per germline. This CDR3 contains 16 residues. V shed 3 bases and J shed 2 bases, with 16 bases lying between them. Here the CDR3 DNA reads TGTGCCAGCAGTTTCACAGCGTACATGGGGCAAGAGACCCAGTACTTC. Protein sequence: CASSFTAYMGQETQYF.

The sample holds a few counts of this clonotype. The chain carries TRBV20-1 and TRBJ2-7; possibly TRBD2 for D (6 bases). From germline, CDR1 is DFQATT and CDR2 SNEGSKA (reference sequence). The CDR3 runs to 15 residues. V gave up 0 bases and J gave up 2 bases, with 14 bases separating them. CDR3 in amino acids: CSARDIAVPTYEQYF. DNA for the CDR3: TGCAGTGCTAGAGATATAGCGGTCCCCACCTACGAGCAGTACTTC.

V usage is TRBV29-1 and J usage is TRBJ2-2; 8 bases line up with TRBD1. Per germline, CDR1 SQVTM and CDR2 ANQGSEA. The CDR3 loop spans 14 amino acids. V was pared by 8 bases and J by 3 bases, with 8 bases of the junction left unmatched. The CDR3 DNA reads TGCAGCACACAGACAGGGGTAGACACCGGGGAGCTGTTTTTT. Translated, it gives CSTQTGVDTGELFF.

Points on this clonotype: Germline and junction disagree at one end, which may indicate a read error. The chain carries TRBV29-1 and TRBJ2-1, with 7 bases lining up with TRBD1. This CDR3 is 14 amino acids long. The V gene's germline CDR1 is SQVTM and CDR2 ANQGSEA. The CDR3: CSASQGEPYNEQCF. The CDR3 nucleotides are TGCAGCGCCAGCCAGGGGGAGCCCTACAACGAGCAGTGCTTC.

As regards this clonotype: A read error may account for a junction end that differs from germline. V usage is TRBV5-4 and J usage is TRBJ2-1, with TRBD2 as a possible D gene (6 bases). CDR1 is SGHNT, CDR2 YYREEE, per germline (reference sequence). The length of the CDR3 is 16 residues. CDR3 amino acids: CASSREAGSIYNEQFF. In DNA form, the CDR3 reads TGTGCCAGCAGCCGTGAGGCCGGGAGCATCTACAATGAACAGTTCTTC.

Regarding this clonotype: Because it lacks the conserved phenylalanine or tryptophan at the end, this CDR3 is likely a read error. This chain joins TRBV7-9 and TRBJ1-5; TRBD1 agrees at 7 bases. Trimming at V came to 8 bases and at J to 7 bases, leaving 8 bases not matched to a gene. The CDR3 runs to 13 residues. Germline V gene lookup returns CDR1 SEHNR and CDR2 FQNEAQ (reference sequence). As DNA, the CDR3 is TGTGCCAGCGGCCGGGACAGCCAGCAGCCCCAGCATTCT. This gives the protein CASGRDSQQPQHS.

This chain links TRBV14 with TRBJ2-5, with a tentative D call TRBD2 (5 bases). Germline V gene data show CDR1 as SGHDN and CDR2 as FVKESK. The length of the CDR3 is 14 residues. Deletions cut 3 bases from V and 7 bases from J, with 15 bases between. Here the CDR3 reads CASSQEWTWGTQYF. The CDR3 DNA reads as TGTGCCAGCAGCCAGGAATGGACTTGGGGGACCCAGTACTTC.

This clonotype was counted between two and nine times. Here the CDR3 reads CASSPSETGELFF. The DNA for the CDR3 is TGTGCCAGCAGTCCTAGCGAGACCGGGGAGCTGTTTTTT. The V gene is TRBV7-3, the J gene TRBJ2-2; maybe TRBD2 (6 bases). CDR1 and CDR2 (germline): SGHTA, FQGTGA. The CDR3 spans 13 residues. Trimming took 6 bases from V and 5 from J, leaving 10 bases between them.

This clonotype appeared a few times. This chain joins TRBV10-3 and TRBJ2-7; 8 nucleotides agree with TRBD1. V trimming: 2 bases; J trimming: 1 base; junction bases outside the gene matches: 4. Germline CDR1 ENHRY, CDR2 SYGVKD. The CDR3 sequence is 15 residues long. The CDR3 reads CAISENDRGSYEQYF. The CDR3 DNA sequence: TGTGCCATCAGTGAGAATGACAGGGGATCCTACGAGCAGTACTTC.

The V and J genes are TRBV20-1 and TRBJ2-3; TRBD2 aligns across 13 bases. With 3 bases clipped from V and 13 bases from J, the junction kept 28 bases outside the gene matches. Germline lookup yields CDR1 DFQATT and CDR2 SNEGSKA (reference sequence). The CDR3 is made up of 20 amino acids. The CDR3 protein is CSASRPGLAGVPSSTDMKYF. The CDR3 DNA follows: TGCAGTGCTAGTCGCCCCGGACTAGCGGGAGTGCCGAGTAGCACAGATATGAAGTATTTT.

The CDR3 coding sequence is TGTGCCAGCAGCGGCGGCAGGGCCCACTCTGGAAACACCATATATTTT. This codes for CASSGGRAHSGNTIYF. The chain links TRBV6-2 or TRBV6-3 to TRBJ1-3; D perhaps matches TRBD1 (5 bases). Germline V gene lookup returns CDR1 MNHEY and CDR2 SVGEGT. The V end lost 6 bases, the J end lost 0 bases, and 15 bases lay between the germline ends. CDR3 length: 16 residues.

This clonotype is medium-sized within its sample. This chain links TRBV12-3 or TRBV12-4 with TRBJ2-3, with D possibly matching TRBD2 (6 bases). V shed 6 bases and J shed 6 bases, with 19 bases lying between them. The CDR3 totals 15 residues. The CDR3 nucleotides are TGTGCCAGCAGCCGTACCGGGACTCCACGGGATACGCAGTATTTT. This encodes CASSRTGTPRDTQYF.

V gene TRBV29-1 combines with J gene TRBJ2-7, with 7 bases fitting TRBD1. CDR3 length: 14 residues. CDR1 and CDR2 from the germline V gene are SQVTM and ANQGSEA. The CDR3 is CNVQGTEGLYEQYF. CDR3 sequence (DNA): TGCAACGTCCAAGGGACAGAGGGGTTATACGAGCAGTACTTC.

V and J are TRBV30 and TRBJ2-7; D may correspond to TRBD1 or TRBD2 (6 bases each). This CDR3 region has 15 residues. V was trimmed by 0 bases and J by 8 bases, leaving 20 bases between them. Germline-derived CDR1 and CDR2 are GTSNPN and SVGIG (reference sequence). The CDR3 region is CAWSVGGRVPSKQYV. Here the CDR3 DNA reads TGTGCCTGGAGTGTTGGGGGGCGGGTCCCCTCCAAGCAGTACGTC.

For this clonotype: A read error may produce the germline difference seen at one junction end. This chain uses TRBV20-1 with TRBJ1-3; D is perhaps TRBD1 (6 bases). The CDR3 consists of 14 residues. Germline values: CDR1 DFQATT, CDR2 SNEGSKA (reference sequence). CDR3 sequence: CSALIGTTGNTIYF. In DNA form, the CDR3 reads TGTAGTGCTCTGATAGGGACAACTGGAAACACCATATATTTT.

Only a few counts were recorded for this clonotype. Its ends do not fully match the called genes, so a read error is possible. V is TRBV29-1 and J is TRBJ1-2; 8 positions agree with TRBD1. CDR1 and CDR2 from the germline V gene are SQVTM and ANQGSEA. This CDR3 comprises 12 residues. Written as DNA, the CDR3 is TGCCGCGTTTGGGGGCAGGGGGCAGGCTACACCTTC. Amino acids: CRVWGQGAGYTF.

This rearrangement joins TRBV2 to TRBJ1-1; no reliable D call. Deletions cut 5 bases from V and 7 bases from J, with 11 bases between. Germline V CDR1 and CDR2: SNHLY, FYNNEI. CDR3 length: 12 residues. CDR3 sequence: CASSSLWGEAFF. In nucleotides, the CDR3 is TGTGCCAGCAGTTCCTTGTGGGGTGAAGCTTTCTTT.

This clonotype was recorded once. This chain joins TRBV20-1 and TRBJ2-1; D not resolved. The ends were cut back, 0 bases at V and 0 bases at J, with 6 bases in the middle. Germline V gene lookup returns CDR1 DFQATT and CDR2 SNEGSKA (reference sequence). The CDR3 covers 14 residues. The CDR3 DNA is TGCAGTGCTAGAGATCTGGGCTCCTACAATGAGCAGTTCTTC. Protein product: CSARDLGSYNEQFF.

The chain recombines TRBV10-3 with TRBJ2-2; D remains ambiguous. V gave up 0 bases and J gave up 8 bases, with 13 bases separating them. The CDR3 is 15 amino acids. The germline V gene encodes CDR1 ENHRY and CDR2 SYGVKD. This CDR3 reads CAISESGHRAGELFF. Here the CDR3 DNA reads TGTGCCATCAGTGAGTCGGGCCATCGAGCTGGGGAGCTGTTTTTT.

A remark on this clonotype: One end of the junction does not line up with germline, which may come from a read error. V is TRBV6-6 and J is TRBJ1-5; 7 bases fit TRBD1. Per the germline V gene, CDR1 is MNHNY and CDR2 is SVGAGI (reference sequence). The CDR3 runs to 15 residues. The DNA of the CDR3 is TGTGCCAGCAGTTACTCGGCAGGGGGGCCTCAGCTCCAGCATTTT. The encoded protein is CASSYSAGGPQLQHF.